This T cell receptor (beta chain) was found in a study of OX40 agonist ivuxolimab in advanced cancers. Study at large: The drug used for patients, ivuxolimab, was an agonistic anti-OX40 (CD134) antibody. Study outcomes and limitations: Clonal expansion by week 6 occurred in CD4+ and CD8+ blood T cells (at 0.1 to 3.0 mg/kg).

CDR3 length: 15 amino acids. The germline V gene has CDR1 MNHNS and CDR2 SASEGT. V shed 2 bases and J shed 3 bases, with 14 bases lying between them. With respect to this clone: The antigen is not known.

The table came from immunoSEQ multiplex PCR; TCRdb's copy has only in-frame clones and leaves some out. Of 44,000 or so clones in the sample, roughly 91% were seen once. The rearrangement links TRBV6-1 to TRBJ2-7, with D tentatively TRBD1 (6 bases). The receptor comes from an adult with an advanced solid tumor such as melanoma, head and neck, liver or kidney cancer. Here the sequenced sample was CD4+ or CD8+ T cells sorted from blood, taken in a trial of the OX40 agonist ivuxolimab. The CDR3: CASSETGFRYYEQYF. The CDR3 coding sequence is TGTGCCAGCAGTGAAACAGGGTTCCGCTACTACGAGCAGTACTTC.